These 17 T cell receptor beta chains came from one sample sequenced in a study of immune characterization of retroperitoneal liposarcoma. One entry per CDR3 protein results from TCRdb running MiXCR on the PCR reads. Of approximately 3,100 distinct CDR3 sequences listed, roughly a quarter are singletons. Sequencing input: tumor tissue. Receptor source: a female donor with retroperitoneal liposarcoma.

This clonotype was detected a few times. V usage is TRBV7-2 and J usage is TRBJ2-7; TRBD2 might be the D (6 bases). Trimming removed 5 bases from V and 4 bases from J, with 15 bases in between. Germline CDR1 SGHTA, CDR2 FQGNSA. The CDR3 totals 14 residues. CDR3 sequence reads: CASSISGERYEQYF. CDR3 sequence (DNA): TGTGCCAGCAGCATATCGGGAGAACGGTACGAGCAGTACTTC.

This clonotype is deemed medium-sized. The chain combines TRBV12-3 or TRBV12-4 with TRBJ2-5; D is unresolved. The V gene lost 2 bases and the J gene lost 1 base, with 5 bases spanning the gap. There are 13 residues in the CDR3. CDR3 amino acids: CASSLSPQETQYF. CDR3 bases: TGTGCCAGCAGTTTAAGCCCCCAAGAGACCCAGTACTTC.

This clonotype is medium-sized within its sample. The J gene is TRBJ2-5, the V gene TRBV6-1; TRBD2 might be the D (6 bases). The germline V gene encodes CDR1 MNHNS and CDR2 SASEGT. The CDR3 loop spans 13 amino acids. The ends were cut back, 6 bases at V and 11 bases at J, with 19 bases in the middle. The DNA of the CDR3 is TGTGCCAGCAGCCCGCTGCAGCGGGTGAGGCAGTACTTC. Its protein is CASSPLQRVRQYF.

This clonotype rates as medium-sized (0.01 to 0.1%). The chain couples TRBV4-1 to TRBJ2-5; TRBD2 matches 9 bases. The junction had 10 bases not matched to a gene; V was cut back by 0 bases and J by 5 bases. This CDR3 has 17 residues. Germline values: CDR1 MGHRA, CDR2 YSYEKL. CDR3 amino acids: CASSQDPMAGGGETQYF. The CDR3 DNA reads TGCGCCAGCAGCCAAGATCCGATGGCGGGAGGGGGGGAGACCCAGTACTTC.

This clonotype was seen many times. This CDR3 is CASSYSGGGARTQYF. CDR3 DNA: TGTGCCAGCAGTTACTCGGGCGGGGGCGCTCGGACCCAGTACTTC. The chain couples TRBV6-6 to TRBJ2-5; a possible D gene is TRBD2 (7 bases). Between the trimmed V and J ends, which lost 0 bases and 7 bases, there was a span of 15 bases. Germline V gene lookup returns CDR1 MNHNY and CDR2 SVGAGI (reference sequence). The CDR3 has 15 residues.

The chain uses TRBV11-1 and TRBJ2-5, with D possibly matching TRBD2 (5 bases). The DNA end lines up better with TRBJ2-1; the J call may be wrong. This CDR3 has 13 amino acids. The germline V gene has CDR1 SGHAT and CDR2 FQDESV (reference sequence). The CDR3 here is CASSRTAWHEQFF. The CDR3, as DNA: TGTGCCAGCAGCCGGACTGCTTGGCATGAGCAGTTCTTC.

Of note for this clonotype: An end of the junction does not agree with germline; a read error may underlie this. CDR3 protein: CVSEGLSYEQYF. CDR3 bases: TGTGTCAGCGAGGGACTATCCTACGAGCAGTACTTC. The chain employs TRBV11-3 and TRBJ2-7; 7 bases line up with TRBD2. This CDR3 has 12 amino acids. Germline V gene sequence: CDR1 SGHNT, CDR2 YENEEA.

The CDR3 protein is CASSEERGRAWETQYF. The CDR3 bases are TGTGCCAGCAGTGAAGAGAGGGGCAGGGCCTGGGAGACCCAGTACTTC. This chain uses TRBV6-1 with TRBJ2-1; TRBD1 or TRBD2 may be the D gene (5 bases each). The closer fit of TRBJ2-5 to the DNA end suggests the J call may be wrong. This CDR3 contains 16 residues. Germline-derived CDR1 and CDR2 are MNHNS and SASEGT.

This chain connects TRBV11-3 to TRBJ1-2; a weak D match, TRBD1 (5 bases). V lost 4 bases and J 8 bases, leaving 17 bases between the germline ends. CDR1 is SGHNT and CDR2 is YENEEA in the germline V gene. This CDR3 has 14 residues. In nucleotides, the CDR3 is TGTGCCAGCAGCTCCCGGGACGGGCAACAGGGCTACACCTTC. It is translated as CASSSRDGQQGYTF.

This clonotype is medium-sized by share. This chain links TRBV10-3 with TRBJ2-5; 9 bases agree with TRBD1. The DNA end is a closer match to TRBJ2-7, so the J assignment may be wrong. The CDR3 runs to 12 residues. CDR1 is ENHRY and CDR2 is SYGVKD in the germline V gene. Here the CDR3 reads CAIRGQGGEQYF. The DNA for the CDR3 is TGTGCCATCAGGGGACAGGGAGGCGAGCAGTACTTC.

V and J are TRBV6-1 and TRBJ2-4; D not certain. The J call may be wrong; the DNA end is better matched by TRBJ2-7. CDR3 size: 13 residues. Germline V gene lookup returns CDR1 MNHNS and CDR2 SASEGT. The CDR3 nucleotides are TGTGCCAGCAGTCAAAACTCCCGCTACGAGCAGTACTTC. Residues: CASSQNSRYEQYF.

V and J are TRBV6-1 and TRBJ2-1, with 10 nucleotides matching TRBD2. CDR3 length equals 20 residues. The germline CDR1 and CDR2 sequences are MNHNS and SASEGT. The V segment lost 1 base and the J segment 2 bases; nucleotides outside the gene matches: 14. CDR3 sequence: CASSEVQSPSGGRTYNEQFF. The CDR3 DNA is TGTGCCAGCAGTGAAGTTCAAAGCCCTAGCGGGGGACGTACCTACAATGAGCAGTTCTTC.

This clonotype was counted between two and nine times. The chain recombines TRBV10-1 with TRBJ2-4; D call uncertain. The V gene lost 4 bases and the J gene lost 13 bases, with 20 bases spanning the gap. This CDR3 is 14 amino acids long. Germline V CDR1 and CDR2: WNHNN, SYGVQD (reference sequence). The DNA for the CDR3 is TGCGCCAGCAGTGTGGGCAGTGTCGGCAATGAGCAGTACTTC. Translation: CASSVGSVGNEQYF.

This rearrangement joins TRBV25-1 to TRBJ2-1; the D is unclear. Germline V gene sequence: CDR1 MGHDK, CDR2 SYGVNS. The V end lost 1 base, the J end lost 8 bases, and 9 bases lay between the germline ends. The length of the CDR3 is 13 residues. CDR3 loop: CASSESKGYEQFF. CDR3 DNA sequence: TGTGCCAGCAGTGAATCGAAAGGCTATGAGCAGTTCTTC. Combining the CDR3 with reference TRBV25-1 and TRBJ2-1 gives the whole variable domain EADIYQTPRYLVIGTGKKITLECSQTMGHDKMYWYQQDPGMELHLIHYSYGVNSTEKGDLSSESTVSRIRTEHFPLTLESARPSHTSQYLCASSESKGYEQFFGPGTRLTVL.

Within the sample, this clonotype is medium-sized (0.01 to 0.1%). The CDR3 region is CASSSTGTGVTEAFF. Written as DNA, the CDR3 is TGTGCCAGCAGCTCAACCGGGACAGGGGTCACTGAAGCTTTCTTT. The genes are TRBV11-2 and TRBJ1-1; 10 positions agree with TRBD1. This CDR3 comprises 15 residues. Per the germline V gene, CDR1 is SGHAT and CDR2 is FQNNGV. Trimming at V came to 4 bases and at J to 4 bases, leaving 6 bases not matched to a gene.

This clonotype was seen repeatedly, ten times or more. Written as DNA, the CDR3 is TGTGCCAGCAGCTTAGGTGGTAGCGGGTCTCAAGAGACCCAGTACTTC. Translated: CASSLGGSGSQETQYF. The V and J genes are TRBV7-2 and TRBJ2-5; 7 nucleotides line up with TRBD2. Germline CDR1 SGHTA, CDR2 FQGNSA. The CDR3 contains 16 residues. V lost 1 base to trimming and J lost 2 bases; unmatched junction nucleotides: 7.

This chain uses TRBV6-1 with TRBJ2-1; 8 bases map to TRBD1. The end of the DNA aligns better with TRBJ2-7, so the J call may be wrong. There are 17 residues in the CDR3. Germline values: CDR1 MNHNS, CDR2 SASEGT. In DNA form, the CDR3 reads TGTGCCAGCAGGGAGGGTTACGACAGGGGCTTAAACTACGAGCAGTACTTC. Translation: CASREGYDRGLNYEQYF.